This TCR beta chain is drawn from a study of cytomegalovirus exposure and HLA in healthy donors. Findings and limits, study-wide: The tendency of first-cohort TCR clusters to co-occur in the 90 to 150 validation repertoires was the finding of a later analysis. Most observed TCR sequences were rare, whereas some public TCRs were detected in many donors.

V was pared by 1 base and J by 5 bases, with 8 bases of the junction left unmatched. The CDR3 is 15 residues long. The germline gives CDR1 SGHAT, CDR2 FQNNGV. Produced via immunoSEQ multiplex PCR; TCRdb's table is partial and in-frame only. The sample lists 150,000 to 200,000 clones, about 90% occurring once. With regard to this clone: The antigen remains unidentified.

The chain has TRBV11-2 and TRBJ2-7, with 7 positions matching TRBD2. Sequencing was carried out using PBMCs. The clonotype comes from a young woman in good health and CMV-seropositive. Here the CDR3 DNA reads TGTGCCAGCAGCTTAGCGTCCGGGAGGAGGAACGAGCAGTACTTC. Translation: CASSLASGRRNEQYF. Full variable domain (remainder filled in from reference TRBV11-2 and TRBJ2-7): EAGVAQSPRYKIIEKRQSVAFWCNPISGHATLYWYQQILGQGPKLLIQFQNNGVVDDSQLPKDRFSAERLKGVDSTLKIQPAKLEDSAVYLCASSLASGRRNEQYFGPGTRLTVT.